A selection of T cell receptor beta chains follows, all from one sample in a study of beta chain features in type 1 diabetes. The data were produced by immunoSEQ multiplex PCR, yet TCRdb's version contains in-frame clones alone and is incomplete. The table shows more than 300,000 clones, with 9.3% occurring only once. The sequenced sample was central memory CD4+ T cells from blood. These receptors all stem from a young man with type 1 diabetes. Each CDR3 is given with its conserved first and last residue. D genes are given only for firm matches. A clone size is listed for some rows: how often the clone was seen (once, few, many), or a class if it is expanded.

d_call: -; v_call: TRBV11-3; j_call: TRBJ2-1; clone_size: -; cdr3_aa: CASSLVREDEQFF; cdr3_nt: TGTGCCAGCAGCTTAGTCAGGGAGGATGAGCAGTTCTTC
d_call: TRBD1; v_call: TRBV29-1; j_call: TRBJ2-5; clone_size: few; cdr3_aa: CSYQGDGETQYF; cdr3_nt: TGCAGCTACCAGGGGGATGGAGAGACCCAGTACTTC
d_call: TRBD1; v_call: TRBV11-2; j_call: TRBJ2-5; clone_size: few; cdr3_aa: CASRIPGQGHLTQYF; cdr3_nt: TGTGCCAGCAGAATCCCGGGACAGGGCCACCTCACCCAGTACTTC
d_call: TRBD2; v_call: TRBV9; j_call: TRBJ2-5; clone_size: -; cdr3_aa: CASSRGGNSAGEETQYF; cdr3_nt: TGTGCCAGCAGTAGAGGGGGAAATTCAGCGGGGGAAGAGACCCAGTACTTC
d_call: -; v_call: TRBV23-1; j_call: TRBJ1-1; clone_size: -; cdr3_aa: CASSQSAVVPLTRKTEAFF; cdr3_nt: TGCGCCAGCAGTCAATCGGCGGTTGTTCCACTCACGAGGAAAACTGAAGCTTTCTTT
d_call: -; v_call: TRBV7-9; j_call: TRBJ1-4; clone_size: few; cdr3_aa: CASSPGSANEKLFF; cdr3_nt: TGTGCCAGCAGCCCAGGGTCCGCTAATGAAAAACTGTTTTTT
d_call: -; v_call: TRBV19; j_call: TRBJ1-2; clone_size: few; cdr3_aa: CASSIGWAEAYGYTF; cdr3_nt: TGTGCCAGTAGTATTGGTTGGGCGGAAGCATATGGCTACACCTTC
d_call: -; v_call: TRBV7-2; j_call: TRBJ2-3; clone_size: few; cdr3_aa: CASSPNGGSVTDTQYF; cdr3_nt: TGTGCCAGCAGCCCCAACGGGGGTTCCGTCACAGATACGCAGTATTTT
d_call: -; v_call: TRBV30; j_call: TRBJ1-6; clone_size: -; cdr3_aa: CAWSRQPDSPLHF; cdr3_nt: TGTGCCTGGAGCCGACAGCCTGATTCACCCCTCCACTTT
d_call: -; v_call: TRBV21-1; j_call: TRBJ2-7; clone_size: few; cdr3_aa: CASSNTGIPYEQYF; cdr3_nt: TGTGCCAGCAGCAACACAGGGATCCCCTACGAGCAGTACTTC
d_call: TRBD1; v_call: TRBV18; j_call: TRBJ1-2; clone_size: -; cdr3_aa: CASSPGTGGMDYGYTF; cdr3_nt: TGTGCCAGCTCACCCGGTACAGGGGGAATGGACTATGGCTACACCTTC
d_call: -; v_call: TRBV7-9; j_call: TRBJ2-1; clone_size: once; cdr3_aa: CASRRTRGVSGEQFF; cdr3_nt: TGTGCCAGCAGGAGGACGAGGGGCGTGAGCGGTGAGCAGTTCTTC
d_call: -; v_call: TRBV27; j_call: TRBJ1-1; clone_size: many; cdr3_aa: CASSLSGTVNTEAFF; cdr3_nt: TGTGCCAGCAGTTTATCTGGGACCGTGAACACTGAAGCTTTCTTT
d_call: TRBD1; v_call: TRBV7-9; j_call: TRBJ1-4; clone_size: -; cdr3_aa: CASSRQGAMEKLFF; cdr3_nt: TGTGCCAGCAGTAGACAGGGGGCAATGGAAAAACTGTTTTTT
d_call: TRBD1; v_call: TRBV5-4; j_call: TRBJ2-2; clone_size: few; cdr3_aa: CASSSDRDAGELFF; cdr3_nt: TGTGCCAGCAGCTCGGACAGGGATGCCGGGGAGCTGTTTTTT
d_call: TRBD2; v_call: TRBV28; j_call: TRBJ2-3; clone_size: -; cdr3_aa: CASSPTGLASDTQYF; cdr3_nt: TGTGCCAGCAGTCCTACGGGACTAGCCTCAGATACGCAGTATTTT
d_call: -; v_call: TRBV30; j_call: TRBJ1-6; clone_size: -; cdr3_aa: CAWSRARGGSPLHF; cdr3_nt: TGTGCCTGGAGTAGGGCTCGGGGTGGTTCACCCCTCCACTTT
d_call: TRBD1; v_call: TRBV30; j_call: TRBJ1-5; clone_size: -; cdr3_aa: CAWSEGQGNQPQHF; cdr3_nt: TGTGCCTGGAGTGAGGGACAGGGGAATCAGCCCCAGCATTTT
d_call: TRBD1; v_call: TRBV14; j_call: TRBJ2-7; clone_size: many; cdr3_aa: CASSPWTGRRGEQYF; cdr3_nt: TGTGCCAGCAGCCCTTGGACAGGGCGACGTGGCGAGCAGTACTTC
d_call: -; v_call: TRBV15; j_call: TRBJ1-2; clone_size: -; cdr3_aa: CATSRGGLYGYTF; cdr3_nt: TGTGCCACCAGCAGAGGAGGGCTCTATGGCTACACCTTC
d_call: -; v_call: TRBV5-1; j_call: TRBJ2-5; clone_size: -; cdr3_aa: CASSPRATQETQYF; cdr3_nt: TGCGCCAGCAGCCCCCGGGCTACACAAGAGACCCAGTACTTC
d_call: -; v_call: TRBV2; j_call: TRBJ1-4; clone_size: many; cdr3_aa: CASNGRALREKLFF; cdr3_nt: TGTGCCAGCAACGGAAGGGCTTTGAGGGAAAAACTGTTTTTT
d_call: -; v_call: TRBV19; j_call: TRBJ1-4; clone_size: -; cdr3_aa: CASTGANEKLFF; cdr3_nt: TGTGCCAGTACCGGGGCTAATGAAAAACTGTTTTTT
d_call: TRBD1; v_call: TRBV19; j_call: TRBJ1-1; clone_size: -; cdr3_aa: CASATGQKNTEAFF; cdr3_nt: TGTGCCAGTGCGACGGGACAGAAGAACACTGAAGCTTTCTTT